What follows describes a single T cell receptor (beta chain). The antigen remains undetermined. This entry comes from a study of CD8+CD57+ T cells in acquired aplastic anemia. Study at large: Across the sorted CD4+ and CD8+ cells, DNA amounts averaged approximately 3.1 ug.

Patients who underwent sequencing had shown CD8+CD57+ cell expansion by flow cytometry. Each patient carried a diagnosis of severe acquired aplastic anemia. Broader study findings: Patients and controls were found to share fewer than 35 CD8+ CDR3 sequences.

CDR1 SEHNR and CDR2 FQNEAQ come from the germline V gene (reference sequence). The V end lost 7 bases, the J end lost 1 base, and 13 bases lay between the germline ends. CDR3 size: 14 residues. Investigators profiled TCR beta VDJ and CDR3 from genomic DNA template. TCRdb passed the reads through MiXCR, listing each CDR3 protein once. The repertoire holds 250,000 to 300,000 distinct CDR3 sequences, with roughly 61% as singletons. The TCR sequence derives from a human donor with aplastic anemia. This chain connects TRBV7-9 to TRBJ1-1, with D hard to call. Sequencing was carried out using sorted CD4+, CD8+, or CD8+CD57+ T cells (not recorded which) from PBMCs. CDR3 sequence: CASNLRGSNTEAFF. DNA of the CDR3: TGTGCCAGCAATCTACGAGGGTCGAACACTGAAGCTTTCTTT.